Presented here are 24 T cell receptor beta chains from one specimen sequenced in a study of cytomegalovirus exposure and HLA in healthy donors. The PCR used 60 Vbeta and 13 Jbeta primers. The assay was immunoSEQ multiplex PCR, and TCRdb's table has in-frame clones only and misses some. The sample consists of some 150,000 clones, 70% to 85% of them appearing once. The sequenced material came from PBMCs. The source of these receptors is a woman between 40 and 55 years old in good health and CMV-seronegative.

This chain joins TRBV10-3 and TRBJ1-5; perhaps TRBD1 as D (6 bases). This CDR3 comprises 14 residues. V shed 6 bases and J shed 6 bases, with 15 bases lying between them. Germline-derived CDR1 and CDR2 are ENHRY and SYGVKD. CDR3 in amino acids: CAISRNREGQPQHF. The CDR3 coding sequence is TGTGCCATCAGCAGGAACAGGGAAGGTCAGCCCCAGCATTTT.

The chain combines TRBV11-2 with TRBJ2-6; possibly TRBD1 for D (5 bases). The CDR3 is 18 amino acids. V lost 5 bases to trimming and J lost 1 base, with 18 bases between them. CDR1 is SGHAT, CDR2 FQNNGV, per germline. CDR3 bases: TGTGCCAGCAGCCCCGAGGCGACAGAACTATCTGGGGCCAACGTCCTGACTTTC. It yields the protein CASSPEATELSGANVLTF.

CDR3 residues: CASSREPTSYEQYF. CDR3 nucleotide sequence: TGTGCCAGCAGCCGCGAGCCCACTTCCTACGAGCAGTACTTC. The chain recombines TRBV6-4 with TRBJ2-5; no firm D call. The J call may be wrong; the DNA end is better matched by TRBJ2-7. CDR1 and CDR2 from the germline V gene are MRHNA and SNTAGT. The CDR3 is 14 residues long.

The CDR3 DNA is TGTGCCAGCAGCTTAATTGGCGGGACTAGCACAGAGACCCAGTACTTC. This encodes CASSLIGGTSTETQYF. This chain links TRBV7-2 with TRBJ2-5; 9 nucleotides agree with TRBD2. The CDR3 loop spans 16 amino acids. Germline loops: CDR1 SGHTA, CDR2 FQGNSA. V gave up 2 bases and J gave up 4 bases; unmatched junction bases: 8.

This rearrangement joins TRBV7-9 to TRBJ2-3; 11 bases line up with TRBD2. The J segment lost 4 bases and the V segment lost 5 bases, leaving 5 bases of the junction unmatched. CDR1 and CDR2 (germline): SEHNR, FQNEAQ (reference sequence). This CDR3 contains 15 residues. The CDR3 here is CASSQLAGEADTQYF. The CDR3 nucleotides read TGTGCCAGCAGCCAACTAGCGGGAGAGGCAGATACGCAGTATTTT.

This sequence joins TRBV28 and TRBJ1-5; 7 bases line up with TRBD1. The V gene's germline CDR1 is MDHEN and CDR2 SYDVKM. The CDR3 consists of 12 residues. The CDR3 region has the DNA TGTGGGTCGGACAGGAACAATCAGCCCCAGCATTTT. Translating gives CGSDRNNQPQHF.

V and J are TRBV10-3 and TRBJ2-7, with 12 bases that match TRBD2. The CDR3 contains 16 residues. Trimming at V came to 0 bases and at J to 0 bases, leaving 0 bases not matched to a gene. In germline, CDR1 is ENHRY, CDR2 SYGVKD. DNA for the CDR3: TGTGCCATCAGTGAGTCGACTAGCGGGAGCTCCTACGAGCAGTACTTC. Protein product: CAISESTSGSSYEQYF.

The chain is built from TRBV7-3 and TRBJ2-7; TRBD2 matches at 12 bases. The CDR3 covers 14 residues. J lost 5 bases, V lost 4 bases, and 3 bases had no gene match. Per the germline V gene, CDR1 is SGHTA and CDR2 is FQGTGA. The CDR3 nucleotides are TGTGCCAGCAGCTCGACTAGCGGGAGTAACGAGCAGTACTTC. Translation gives CASSSTSGSNEQYF. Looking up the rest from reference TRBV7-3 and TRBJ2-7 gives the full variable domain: GAGVSQTPSNKVTEKGKYVELRCDPISGHTALYWYRQSLGQGPEFLIYFQGTGAADDSGLPNDRFFAVRPEGSVSTLKIQRTERGDSAVYLCASSSTSGSNEQYFGPGTRLTVT.

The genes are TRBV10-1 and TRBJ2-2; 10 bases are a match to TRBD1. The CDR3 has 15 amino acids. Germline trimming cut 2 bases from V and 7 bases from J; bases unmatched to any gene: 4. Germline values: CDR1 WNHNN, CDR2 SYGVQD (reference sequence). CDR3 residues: CASSEKGTGVGELFF. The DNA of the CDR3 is TGCGCCAGCAGTGAGAAAGGGACAGGGGTCGGGGAGCTGTTTTTT.

The CDR3 is CASRGDRGYLEQYF. CDR3 nucleotides: TGTGCCAGCAGAGGGGACAGGGGCTACCTCGAGCAGTACTTC. The rearrangement uses TRBV28 and TRBJ2-7; TRBD1 aligns across 10 bases. Losses at the gene ends were 6 bases for V and 6 bases for J; bases not matched to a gene: 8. The CDR3 is made up of 14 amino acids. Germline CDR1 is MDHEN and CDR2 is SYDVKM. The full variable domain, in which reference TRBV28 and TRBJ2-7 provide the parts outside the CDR3, is DVKVTQSSRYLVKRTGEKVFLECVQDMDHENMFWYRQDPGLGLRLIYFSYDVKMKEKGDIPEGYSVSREKKERFSLILESASTNQTSMYLCASRGDRGYLEQYFGPGTRLTVT.

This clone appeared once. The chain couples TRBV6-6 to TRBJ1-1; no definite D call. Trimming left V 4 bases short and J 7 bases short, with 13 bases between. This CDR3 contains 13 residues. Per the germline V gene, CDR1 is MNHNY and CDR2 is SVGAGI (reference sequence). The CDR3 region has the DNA TGTGCCAGCAGTTCCTTCTCAGGCCTTGAAGCTTTCTTT. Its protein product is CASSSFSGLEAFF.

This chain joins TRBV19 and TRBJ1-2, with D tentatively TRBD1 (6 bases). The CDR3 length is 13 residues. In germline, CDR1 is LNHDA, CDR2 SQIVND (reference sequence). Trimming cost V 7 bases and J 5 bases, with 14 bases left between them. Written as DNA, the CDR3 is TGTGCCAGTATGGAGCAGGGGCGATATGGCTACACCTTC. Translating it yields CASMEQGRYGYTF.

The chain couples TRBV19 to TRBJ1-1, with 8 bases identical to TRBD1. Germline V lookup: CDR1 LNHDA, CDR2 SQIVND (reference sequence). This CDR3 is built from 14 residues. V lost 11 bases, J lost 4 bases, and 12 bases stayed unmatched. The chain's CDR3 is CARTGQGFRTEAFF. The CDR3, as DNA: TGTGCCCGAACCGGACAGGGATTCCGCACTGAAGCTTTCTTT.

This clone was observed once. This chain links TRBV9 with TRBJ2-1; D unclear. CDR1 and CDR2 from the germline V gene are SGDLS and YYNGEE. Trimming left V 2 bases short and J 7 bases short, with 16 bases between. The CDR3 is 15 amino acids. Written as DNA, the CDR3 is TGTGCCAGCAGCGTGCTCGGAGTATCGTCAAATGAGCAGTTCTTC. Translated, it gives CASSVLGVSSNEQFF.

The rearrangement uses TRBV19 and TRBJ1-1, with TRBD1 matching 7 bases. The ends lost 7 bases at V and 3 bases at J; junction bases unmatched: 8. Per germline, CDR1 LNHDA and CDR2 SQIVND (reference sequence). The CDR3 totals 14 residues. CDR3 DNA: TGTGCCAGTATTCCTGCGACAGGGTACACTGAAGCTTTCTTT. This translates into CASIPATGYTEAFF.

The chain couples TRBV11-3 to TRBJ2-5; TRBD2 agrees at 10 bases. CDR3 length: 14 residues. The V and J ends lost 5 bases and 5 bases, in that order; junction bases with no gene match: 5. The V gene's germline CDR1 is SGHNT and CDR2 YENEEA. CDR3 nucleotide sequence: TGTGCCAGCAGCCAGCGGGAGGGCCAGGAGACCCAGTACTTC. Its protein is CASSQREGQETQYF.

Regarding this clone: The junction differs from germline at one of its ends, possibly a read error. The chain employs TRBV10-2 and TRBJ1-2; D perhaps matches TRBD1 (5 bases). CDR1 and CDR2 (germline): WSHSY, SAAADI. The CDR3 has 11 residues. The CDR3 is CASDGDYVYTF. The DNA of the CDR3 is TGCGCCAGCGACGGGGACTATGTCTACACCTTC.

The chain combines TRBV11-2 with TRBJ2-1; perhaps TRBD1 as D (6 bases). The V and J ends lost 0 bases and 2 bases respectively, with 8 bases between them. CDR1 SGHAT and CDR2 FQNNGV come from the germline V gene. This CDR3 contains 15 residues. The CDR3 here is CASSLDRGTYNEQFF. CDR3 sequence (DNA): TGTGCCAGCAGCTTAGATAGGGGGACCTACAATGAGCAGTTCTTC.

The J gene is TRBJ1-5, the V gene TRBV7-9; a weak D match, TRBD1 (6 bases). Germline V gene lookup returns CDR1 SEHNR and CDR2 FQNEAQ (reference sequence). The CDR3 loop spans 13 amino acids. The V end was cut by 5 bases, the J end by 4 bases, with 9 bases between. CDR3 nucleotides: TGTGCCAGCAGCCGGGACACGAATCAGCCCCAGCATTTT. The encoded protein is CASSRDTNQPQHF.

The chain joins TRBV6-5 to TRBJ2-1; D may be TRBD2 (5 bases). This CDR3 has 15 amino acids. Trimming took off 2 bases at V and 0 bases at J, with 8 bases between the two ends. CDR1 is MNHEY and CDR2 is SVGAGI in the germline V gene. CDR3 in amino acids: CASSYAGSSYNEQFF. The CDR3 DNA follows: TGTGCCAGCAGTTACGCGGGCAGCTCCTACAATGAGCAGTTCTTC.

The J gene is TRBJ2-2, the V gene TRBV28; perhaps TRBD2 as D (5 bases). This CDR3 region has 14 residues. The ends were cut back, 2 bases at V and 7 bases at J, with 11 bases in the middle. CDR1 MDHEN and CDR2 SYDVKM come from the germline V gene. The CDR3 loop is CASSLAEAGGELFF. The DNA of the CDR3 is TGTGCCAGCAGTTTAGCGGAGGCGGGCGGGGAGCTGTTTTTT.

The CDR3 bases are TGTGCCAGCAGCTTTCTCTCGGGACAGGGGCCAGAGACCCAGTACTTC. This encodes CASSFLSGQGPETQYF. The J gene is TRBJ2-5, the V gene TRBV11-2, with 10 bases matching TRBD1. Unmatched junction bases numbered 8, after V lost 3 bases and J lost 4 bases. Germline CDR1 is SGHAT and CDR2 is FQNNGV. This CDR3 has 16 residues. Together with reference TRBV11-2 and TRBJ2-5, the CDR3 gives the full variable domain: EAGVAQSPRYKIIEKRQSVAFWCNPISGHATLYWYQQILGQGPKLLIQFQNNGVVDDSQLPKDRFSAERLKGVDSTLKIQPAKLEDSAVYLCASSFLSGQGPETQYFGPGTRLLVL.

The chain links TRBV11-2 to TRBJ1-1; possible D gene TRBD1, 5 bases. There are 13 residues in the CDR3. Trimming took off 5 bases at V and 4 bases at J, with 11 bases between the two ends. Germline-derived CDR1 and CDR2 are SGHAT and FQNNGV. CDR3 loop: CASSLRRATEAFF. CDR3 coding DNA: TGTGCCAGCAGCCTCCGCAGGGCCACTGAAGCTTTCTTT.

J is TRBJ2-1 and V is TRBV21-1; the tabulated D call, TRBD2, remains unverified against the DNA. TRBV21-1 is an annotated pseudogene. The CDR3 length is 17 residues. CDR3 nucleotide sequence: TGTGCCAGCTGGGGACTAGCGGGAGGGCCTTCCTACAATGAGCAGTTCTTC. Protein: CASWGLAGGPSYNEQFF.